Listed here is a single T cell receptor beta chain. Its antigen remains unidentified. This specimen belongs to a study of blood T cells in healthy people across ages. Study conclusions and caveats: Both naive CD4+ cell counts and diversity were greater in long-lived donors than in aged donors.

Primers used in a second PCR of roughly 6 to 12 cycles were a sample-barcoded 5' primer and a J-beta primer mix. TCRdb analysed the 5' RACE reads with MiXCR anew, one entry per CDR3 protein. This table holds 1.4 million or so distinct CDR3 sequences, about 42% found once. Trimming stripped 0 bases from V and 12 bases from J, with 12 bases between. CDR3 length equals 13 residues. Germline lookup yields CDR1 LGHNA and CDR2 YSLEER. Peripheral blood was drawn, around 9.5 milliliters per donor. This chain links TRBV4-3 with TRBJ2-1; D is unclear. The source is a woman in her late teens or twenties in good health. The sequencing input was blood. CDR3 coding DNA: TGCGCCAGCAGCCAAGATCTTGGACGGACGCAGTTCTTC. It translates to CASSQDLGRTQFF.